This T cell receptor (beta chain) was identified in a study of HIV-infected patients and healthy controls. In germline, CDR1 is KGHDR, CDR2 SFDVKD. The CDR3 spans 16 residues. V lost 3 bases and J lost 1; bases outside the gene matches: 4. MiXCR, run by TCRdb on the 5' RACE reads, gives a single entry per CDR3 protein. In the table there are around 18,000 distinct CDR3 sequences, roughly 15% of which are singletons. The rearrangement uses TRBV24-1 and TRBJ2-2; 7 nucleotides match TRBD2. Sequenced: CD8+ T cells from blood. This TCR derives from a human donor in good health. CDR3 nucleotide sequence: TGTGCCACCAGTGATAAATCTAGCGGGAACACCGGGGAGCTGTTTTTT. Translation gives CATSDKSSGNTGELFF.